Each of the 32 T cell receptor beta chains below was sequenced from the same sample in a study of T cells after posttransplantation cyclophosphamide. Generated by immunoSEQ multiplex PCR, the TCRdb table keeps only in-frame clones and is missing some. The repertoire has some 49,000 clones, roughly 93% of them found once; the top ten carry 3.1%. Sequenced sample: PBMCs. The source is a woman between 50 and 59 years old in good health and a related stem cell transplant donor.

In DNA form, the CDR3 reads TGCGCCAGCACTAGCGGGAGGGCCTCGGATACGCAGTATTTT. This gives the protein CASTSGRASDTQYF. The chain carries TRBV5-1 and TRBJ2-3; 12 nucleotides match TRBD2. The ends lost 6 bases at V and 6 bases at J; junction bases unmatched: 5. Germline V lookup: CDR1 SGHRS, CDR2 YFSETQ. The CDR3 totals 14 residues.

The chain employs TRBV6-1 and TRBJ2-2; the D is unclear. CDR3 length: 11 amino acids. V shed 5 bases and J shed 7 bases, with 5 bases lying between them. CDR1 MNHNS and CDR2 SASEGT come from the germline V gene. The CDR3 DNA reads TGTGCCAGCAGTAGCAACGGGGAGCTGTTTTTT. Translating gives CASSSNGELFF.

J is TRBJ2-7 and V is TRBV11-1, with 7 bases fitting TRBD1. Germline-derived CDR1 and CDR2 are SGHAT and FQDESV (reference sequence). With V trimmed by 2 bases and J by 2 bases, 3 bases remained unmatched. This CDR3 has 14 residues. The CDR3, as DNA: TGTGCCAGCAGCTTATCACAGGGGCCCTACGAGCAGTACTTC. This gives the protein CASSLSQGPYEQYF.

This clone showed up just once. The V call is TRBV5-4, the J call TRBJ2-2; 8 nucleotides match TRBD2. With V trimmed by 2 bases and J by 2 bases, 5 bases remained unmatched. Germline V gives CDR1 SGHNT, CDR2 YYREEE (reference sequence). The CDR3 totals 16 residues. DNA for the CDR3: TGTGCCAGCAGCTTCCCGGGGGGGATAAACACCGGGGAGCTGTTTTTT. Residues: CASSFPGGINTGELFF.

This rearrangement joins TRBV5-4 to TRBJ2-2; 7 bases fit TRBD1. J was trimmed by 1 base and V by 1 base; bases with no gene match: 4. Germline lookup yields CDR1 SGHNT and CDR2 YYREEE (reference sequence). This CDR3 has 16 amino acids. The CDR3 reads CASSLFRTGNTGELFF. CDR3 coding DNA: TGTGCCAGCAGCTTGTTCCGGACAGGGAACACCGGGGAGCTGTTTTTT.

The gene calls are TRBV14 and TRBJ1-2; TRBD1 aligns across 7 bases. With V trimmed by 2 bases and J by 4 bases, 13 bases remained unmatched. The V gene's germline CDR1 is SGHDN and CDR2 FVKESK. This CDR3 has 17 amino acids. CDR3: CASSQHGSQGVVYGYTF. The CDR3 nucleotides read TGTGCCAGCAGCCAACATGGGAGTCAGGGGGTGGTCTATGGCTACACCTTC.

The chain couples TRBV19 to TRBJ1-2, with TRBD1 matching 7 bases. The length of the CDR3 is 14 residues. V shed 4 bases and J 8 bases; nucleotides not matched to a gene: 10. Germline assignment: CDR1 LNHDA and CDR2 SQIVND (reference sequence). The CDR3 DNA sequence: TGTGCCAGTAGTACCCTGACAGGGAGAAGAGGCTACACCTTC. The encoded protein is CASSTLTGRRGYTF.

The V call is TRBV6-1, the J call TRBJ2-7; weak D call: TRBD1 (5 bases). Germline CDR1 reads MNHNS; CDR2 reads SASEGT. The CDR3 is 19 residues long. V was cut by 0 bases and J by 0 bases, with 21 bases left in between. The CDR3 reads CASSEAVLRTWSSSYEQYF. DNA of the CDR3: TGTGCCAGCAGTGAAGCGGTCCTCAGGACATGGTCAAGCTCCTACGAGCAGTACTTC.

Here the CDR3 DNA reads TGTGCCAGCTCACCGACAGGCCGCAATGAAAAACTGTTTTTT. This codes for CASSPTGRNEKLFF. V usage is TRBV18 and J usage is TRBJ1-4; D might be TRBD1 (6 bases). This CDR3 has 14 residues. Trimming left V 3 bases short and J 5 bases short, with 10 bases between. Per germline, CDR1 KGHSH and CDR2 LQKENI.

This clone was observed a single time. The junction differs from germline at one of its ends, possibly a read error. The chain uses TRBV27 and TRBJ2-3, with unresolved D. Germline V CDR1 and CDR2: MNHEY, SMNVEV (reference sequence). This CDR3 spans 8 amino acids. CDR3 in DNA: TGTGCCAGCAGCTTACCCGGTTTT. Its translation is CASSLPGF.

The chain couples TRBV29-1 to TRBJ2-7; 8 bases line up with TRBD1. Trimming removed 3 bases from V and 1 base from J; junction bases left unmatched: 5. The germline gives CDR1 SQVTM, CDR2 ANQGSEA. The CDR3 runs to 14 residues. Here the CDR3 reads CSVDPTGGSYEQYF. The CDR3 DNA reads TGCAGCGTTGACCCCACAGGGGGTTCCTACGAGCAGTACTTC.

V gene TRBV7-8 combines with J gene TRBJ1-2; no definite D call. Deletions cut 7 bases from V and 4 bases from J, with 13 bases between. Looked up from germline, CDR1 is SGHVS and CDR2 is FQNEAQ. The CDR3 contains 13 residues. In DNA form, the CDR3 reads TGTGCCAGCACCTCCGGAGGTTCCTATGGCTACACCTTC. Translated: CASTSGGSYGYTF.

This clone appeared a single time. The chain has TRBV5-1 and TRBJ2-2; no clear D gene. This CDR3 spans 12 amino acids. The V gene lost 1 base and the J gene lost 7 bases, with 5 bases spanning the gap. Per germline, CDR1 SGHRS and CDR2 YFSETQ. CDR3 sequence: CASSLLDGELFF. CDR3 in DNA: TGCGCCAGCAGCTTGTTAGACGGGGAGCTGTTTTTT.

The chain employs TRBV5-4 and TRBJ2-3; 9 nucleotides match TRBD2. The length of the CDR3 is 14 residues. J was trimmed by 6 bases and V by 2 bases; bases with no gene match: 4. From germline, CDR1 is SGHNT and CDR2 YYREEE (reference sequence). CDR3 region: CASSFRRGGDTQYF. In nucleotides, the CDR3 is TGTGCCAGCAGCTTTAGGCGGGGGGGGGATACGCAGTATTTT.

This clone was counted between two and nine times. The gene calls are TRBV9 and TRBJ1-4; unclear D gene. The CDR3 runs 14 residues. V lost 0 bases and J lost 5, with 8 bases in between. The germline gives CDR1 SGDLS, CDR2 YYNGEE. The CDR3 reads CASSVAAFNEKLFF. The CDR3 nucleotides read TGTGCCAGCAGCGTAGCAGCGTTCAATGAAAAACTGTTTTTT.

The chain combines TRBV4-1 with TRBJ2-5, with 8 bases fitting TRBD2. Trimming at V came to 1 base and at J to 2 bases, leaving 6 bases not matched to a gene. Germline CDR1 MGHRA, CDR2 YSYEKL. The CDR3 runs 16 residues. CDR3 loop: CASSQVWSGSQETQYF. The CDR3 bases are TGCGCCAGCAGCCAAGTTTGGAGCGGGAGTCAAGAGACCCAGTACTTC.

This sequence joins TRBV7-9 and TRBJ2-7; unclear D gene. Trimming removed 1 base at V and 3 bases at J, with 10 bases between. In germline, CDR1 is SEHNR, CDR2 FQNEAQ (reference sequence). CDR3 size: 14 residues. CDR3 nucleotide sequence: TGTGCCAGCAGCTTAGATTCGAACAACTACGAGCAGTACTTC. Protein sequence: CASSLDSNNYEQYF.

The CDR3 protein is CASSTGYTDTQYF. The CDR3 DNA is TGCGCCAGCTCAACTGGTTACACAGATACGCAGTATTTT. The J gene is TRBJ2-3, the V gene TRBV5-1; D unclear. From germline, CDR1 is SGHRS and CDR2 YFSETQ. V dropped 7 bases and J dropped 2 bases, with 11 bases sitting between them. This CDR3 contains 13 residues.

This clone showed up just once. Here the CDR3 reads CSVDLLALETQYF. The CDR3 DNA is TGCAGCGTTGATTTACTAGCGTTAGAGACCCAGTACTTC. The V and J genes are TRBV29-1 and TRBJ2-5; 7 bases are a match to TRBD2. The CDR3 runs 13 residues. The germline CDR1 and CDR2 sequences are SQVTM and ANQGSEA. V lost 3 bases to trimming and J lost 4 bases; unmatched junction nucleotides: 5. Full variable domain (remainder filled in from reference TRBV29-1 and TRBJ2-5): SAVISQKPSRDICQRGTSLTIQCQVDSQVTMMFWYRQQPGQSLTLIATANQGSEATYESGFVIDKFPISRPNLTFSTLTVSNMSPEDSSIYLCSVDLLALETQYFGPGTRLLVL.

The chain links TRBV11-3 to TRBJ2-3; TRBD1 might be the D (6 bases). The CDR3 contains 16 residues. The V gene's germline CDR1 is SGHNT and CDR2 YENEEA. Trimming took off 5 bases at V and 1 base at J, with 16 bases between the two ends. CDR3 sequence (DNA): TGTGCCAGCAGCCTCCGGCAGGGGCTGGGCACAGATACGCAGTATTTT. Its protein product is CASSLRQGLGTDTQYF.

The rearrangement links TRBV11-2 to TRBJ2-3; D is possibly TRBD2 (6 bases). The germline CDR1 and CDR2 sequences are SGHAT and FQNNGV. The V and J ends lost 8 bases and 0 bases respectively, with 15 bases between them. CDR3 length: 15 amino acids. CDR3 in amino acids: CASGFGGTSTDTQYF. In DNA, the CDR3 is TGTGCCAGCGGGTTTGGGGGGACGAGCACAGATACGCAGTATTTT.

This chain uses TRBV29-1 with TRBJ1-2, with a tentative D call TRBD1 (6 bases). The CDR3 runs 13 residues. Trimming left V 4 bases short and J 6 bases short, with 15 bases between. CDR1 and CDR2 (germline): SQVTM, ANQGSEA. Here the CDR3 reads CSVAVTGNDGYTF. Written as DNA, the CDR3 is TGCAGCGTTGCCGTTACAGGGAATGATGGCTACACCTTC.

In DNA, the CDR3 is TGCGCCAGCAGCTCCTCGCAGTGGACAGGGGAGGAAGCTTTCTTT. This codes for CASSSSQWTGEEAFF. V gene TRBV10-1 combines with J gene TRBJ1-1; 9 nucleotides agree with TRBD1. V was clipped by 6 bases and J by 8 bases; unmatched bases: 13. CDR1 WNHNN and CDR2 SYGVQD come from the germline V gene (reference sequence). CDR3 length equals 15 residues.

The chain joins TRBV7-7 to TRBJ2-1, with 7 bases matching TRBD2. The CDR3 is made up of 15 amino acids. V shed 8 bases and J 0 bases; nucleotides not matched to a gene: 7. The V gene's germline CDR1 is SSHAT and CDR2 FNYEAQ (reference sequence). CDR3 protein: CASSERGSSYNEQFF. Here the CDR3 DNA reads TGTGCCAGCTCCGAGCGGGGTAGCTCCTACAATGAGCAGTTCTTC.

The V call is TRBV4-2, the J call TRBJ1-3; 8 bases agree with TRBD1. The CDR3 length is 17 residues. Trimming removed 0 bases from V and 4 bases from J; junction bases left unmatched: 8. CDR1 and CDR2 (germline): LGHNA, YNFKEQ. CDR3 sequence (DNA): TGTGCCAGCAGCCAAGATCCGAGACAGGGGTACGGAAACACCATATATTTT. This translates into CASSQDPRQGYGNTIYF.

In its sample, this clone was seen once. The rearrangement uses TRBV9 and TRBJ1-1; 7 bases agree with TRBD1. Losses at the gene ends were 4 bases for V and 0 bases for J; bases not matched to a gene: 6. CDR1 and CDR2 (germline): SGDLS, YYNGEE. This CDR3 comprises 15 residues. The DNA for the CDR3 is TGTGCCAGCAGCCCGAGACAGGGCTTGAACACTGAAGCTTTCTTT. The encoded protein is CASSPRQGLNTEAFF.

The chain joins TRBV6-5 to TRBJ1-1, with D maybe TRBD1 (6 bases). V was shortened by 6 bases and J by 2 bases, with 13 bases between the two germline ends. This CDR3 spans 14 amino acids. CDR1 MNHEY and CDR2 SVGAGI come from the germline V gene. The CDR3 DNA follows: TGTGCCAGCAGAAAGGACAGCCCAAACACTGAAGCTTTCTTT. It translates to CASRKDSPNTEAFF.

V and J are TRBV2 and TRBJ2-5; D gene ambiguous. The CDR3 has 14 residues. Looked up from germline, CDR1 is SNHLY and CDR2 is FYNNEI. V was clipped by 5 bases and J by 2 bases, with 12 bases between them. CDR3 DNA: TGTGCCAGCAGTATTATCCCCGGGCAAGAGACCCAGTACTTC. It is translated as CASSIIPGQETQYF.

V is TRBV5-6 and J is TRBJ1-2, with 10 bases identical to TRBD1. J lost 3 bases, V lost 4 bases, and 6 bases had no gene match. The CDR3 has 15 residues. The V gene's germline CDR1 is SGHDT and CDR2 YYEEEE. The CDR3 DNA reads as TGTGCCAGCAGCCTTAAGGGACAGGGGTACTATGGCTACACCTTC. It is translated as CASSLKGQGYYGYTF. The full variable domain, with the rest looked up from reference TRBV5-6 and TRBJ1-2, is DAGVTQSPTHLIKTRGQQVTLRCSPKSGHDTVSWYQQALGQGPQFIFQYYEEEERQRGNFPDRFSGHQFPNYSSELNVNALLLGDSALYLCASSLKGQGYYGYTFGSGTRLTVV.

The chain employs TRBV7-2 and TRBJ1-2, with D possibly TRBD1 on 6 matching bases. CDR3 length equals 15 residues. V lost 0 bases and J lost 0, with 8 bases in between. Germline-derived CDR1 and CDR2 are SGHTA and FQGNSA. CDR3 DNA: TGTGCCAGCAGCTTAGCCCGGACAGCTAACTATGGCTACACCTTC. Residues: CASSLARTANYGYTF.

The chain links TRBV11-3 to TRBJ1-4; 7 nucleotides line up with TRBD1. Looked up from germline, CDR1 is SGHNT and CDR2 is YENEEA. The V segment lost 5 bases and the J segment 5 bases; nucleotides outside the gene matches: 2. This CDR3 is built from 13 residues. In DNA form, the CDR3 reads TGTGCCAGCAGCGCGACAGGGAATGAAAAACTGTTTTTT. Translation: CASSATGNEKLFF.

This clone was counted a single time. CDR3 coding DNA: TGTGCTAGTGGTTCCGACGGGGGTGAGCAGTTCTTC. Amino acids: CASGSDGGEQFF. The chain couples TRBV12-5 to TRBJ2-1, with D possibly matching TRBD2 (6 bases). This CDR3 is built from 12 residues. Germline V gene lookup returns CDR1 LGHNT and CDR2 FRNRAP. Trimming pared 4 bases from V and 9 bases from J, leaving 10 bases between.